This T cell receptor (beta chain) is from a study of blood T cell repertoires in COVID-19. Assay used: immunoSEQ multiplex PCR; TCRdb lists only in-frame clones, some missing. The table shows under 200,000 clones, with roughly 70% occurring only once. From germline, CDR1 is SQVTM and CDR2 ANQGSEA. Trimming took 7 bases from V and 3 from J; bases not matched to a gene: 9. The CDR3 sequence is 14 residues long. This clone was seen only a few times. The chain carries TRBV29-1 and TRBJ1-2; 9 bases match TRBD1. The sequence derives from an elderly woman with acute or convalescent COVID-19. Sequencing was performed on peripheral blood. CDR3 region: CSAPQGATDYGYTF. The CDR3, as DNA: TGCAGCGCTCCACAGGGGGCAACGGACTATGGCTACACCTTC.